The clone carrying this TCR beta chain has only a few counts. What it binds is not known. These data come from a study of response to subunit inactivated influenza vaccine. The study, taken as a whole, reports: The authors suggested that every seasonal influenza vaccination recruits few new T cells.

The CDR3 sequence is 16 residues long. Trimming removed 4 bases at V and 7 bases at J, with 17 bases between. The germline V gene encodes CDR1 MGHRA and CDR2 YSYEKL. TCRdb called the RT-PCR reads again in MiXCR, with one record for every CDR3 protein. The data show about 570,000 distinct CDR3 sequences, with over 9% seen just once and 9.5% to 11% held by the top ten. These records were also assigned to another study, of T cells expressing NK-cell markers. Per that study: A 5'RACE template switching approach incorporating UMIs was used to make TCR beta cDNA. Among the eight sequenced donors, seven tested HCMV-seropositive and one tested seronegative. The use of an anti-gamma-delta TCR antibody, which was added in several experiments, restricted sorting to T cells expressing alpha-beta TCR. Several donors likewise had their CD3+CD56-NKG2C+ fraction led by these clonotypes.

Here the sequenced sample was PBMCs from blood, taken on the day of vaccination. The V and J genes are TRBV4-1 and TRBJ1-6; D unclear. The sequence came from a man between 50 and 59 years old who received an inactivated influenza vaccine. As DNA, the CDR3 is TGCGCCAGCAGCCCGAACGGGAGGGTGGGGAATTCACCCCTCCACTTT. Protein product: CASSPNGRVGNSPLHF.